This T cell receptor beta chain was captured by sequencing in a study of T cells expressing NK-cell markers. Study at large: Sorted CD3+CD56-NKG2C+, CD3+CD56+NKG2C- and CD3+CD56+NKG2C+ T cells were the source of the TCR beta repertoires.

TCRdb reprocessed the 5' RACE reads, keeping one entry per CDR3 protein, no DNA. This sample contains about 460,000 distinct CDR3 sequences. This receptor was identified in a woman aged 45 to 65 in good health. Sequencing input: blood T cells: a sorted CD56 or NKG2C T cell subset, CD4+ or CD8+ T cells, or bulk PBMC T cells (not recorded which).

Here the CDR3 reads CASSQAWGYTF. This chain links TRBV14 with TRBJ1-2. This CDR3 has 11 amino acids. Germline V gives CDR1 SGHDN, CDR2 FVKESK.